These 23 T cell receptor beta chains originate from one sample sequenced in a study of T cells expressing NK-cell markers. TCRdb re-called the 5' RACE reads and catalogs CDR3 proteins one per entry, DNA excluded. The ten top clones account for about 0.39%, within a sample of a few hundred thousand distinct CDR3 sequences. Input material: blood T cells: a sorted CD56 or NKG2C T cell subset, CD4+ or CD8+ T cells, or bulk PBMC T cells (not recorded which). The source is a young man in good health.

V is TRBV25-1 and J is TRBJ1-6; TCRdb's D call, TRBD1, is unchecked because there is no DNA. The CDR3 loop spans 14 amino acids. CDR1 MGHDK and CDR2 SYGVNS come from the germline V gene. The CDR3 reads CASSAGTGFVALHF.

This chain joins TRBV7-9 and TRBJ2-2. The CDR3 is 14 residues long. Germline-derived CDR1 and CDR2 are SEHNR and FQNEAQ (reference sequence). The CDR3 here is CASSLVGNTGELFF. The full variable domain, its missing parts supplied by reference TRBV7-9 and TRBJ2-2, is DTGVSQNPRHKITKRGQNVTFRCDPISEHNRLYWYRQTLGQGPEFLTYFQNEAQLEKSRLLSDRFSAERPKGSFSTLEIQRTEQGDSAMYLCASSLVGNTGELFFGEGSRLTVL.

The gene calls are TRBV7-9 and TRBJ2-3; TCRdb reports TRBD2, a call that lacks DNA to check it against. This CDR3 contains 15 residues. CDR1 and CDR2 from the germline V gene are SEHNR and FQNEAQ (reference sequence). CDR3 protein: CASSPYGGSADTQYF.

This chain connects TRBV12-3 or TRBV12-4 to TRBJ2-1; no DNA is available, so the TRBD1 call from TCRdb remains unchecked. The length of the CDR3 is 13 residues. The CDR3 region is CASSTGTVGRQFF.

The gene calls are TRBV12-3 or TRBV12-4 and TRBJ2-1; the TRBD2 assignment by TCRdb is unverifiable without DNA. The length of the CDR3 is 15 residues. This CDR3 reads CASSFLAGEAGEQFF.

CDR3 sequence: CASSQARADTQYF. This chain joins TRBV4-1 and TRBJ2-3; the TCRdb D gene call, TRBD2, has no DNA to confirm it. Germline CDR1 MGHRA, CDR2 YSYEKL. The CDR3 is 13 amino acids.

The chain uses TRBV3-1 and TRBJ1-4. The length of the CDR3 is 15 residues. Looked up from germline, CDR1 is LGHDT and CDR2 is YNNKEL (reference sequence). The CDR3 loop is CASSQVGQEIEKLFF.

This chain joins TRBV5-4 and TRBJ2-5; TCRdb calls TRBD2, which cannot be checked without DNA. CDR3 length: 12 residues. The germline gives CDR1 SGHNT, CDR2 YYREEE (reference sequence). CDR3 protein: CASKGGGETQYF.

The chain recombines TRBV6-5 with TRBJ1-4; TCRdb picks TRBD1, but there is no DNA to check that call. Germline V gene sequence: CDR1 MNHEY, CDR2 SVGAGI. The CDR3 sequence is 15 residues long. The CDR3 loop reads CASSYVGGANEKLFF.

The CDR3 here is CASATSPAKNIQYF. The chain carries TRBV19 and TRBJ2-4; TCRdb selects TRBD2, and the lack of DNA leaves this call unchecked. CDR1 is LNHDA and CDR2 is SQIVND in the germline V gene (reference sequence). This CDR3 comprises 14 residues.

The rearrangement uses TRBV20-1 and TRBJ1-3; lacking DNA, the TRBD1 call made by TCRdb goes unchecked. The germline CDR1 and CDR2 sequences are DFQATT and SNEGSKA (reference sequence). The CDR3 is made up of 13 amino acids. The CDR3 here is CSAWGGGGNTIYF.

The J gene is TRBJ2-2, the V gene TRBV7-3. This CDR3 is built from 14 residues. Looked up from germline, CDR1 is SGHTA and CDR2 is FQGTGA. CDR3 residues: CASSSHRTTGELFF.

The CDR3: CSAPAGRLSTDTQYF. J is TRBJ2-3 and V is TRBV20-1; TCRdb designates TRBD1, a call that cannot be tested without DNA. This CDR3 contains 15 residues. Germline V gene sequence: CDR1 DFQATT, CDR2 SNEGSKA (reference sequence).

The chain recombines TRBV6-5 with TRBJ2-1; TCRdb selects TRBD2, and the lack of DNA leaves this call unchecked. Germline V gene sequence: CDR1 MNHEY, CDR2 SVGAGI. The CDR3 length is 15 residues. This CDR3 reads CASISSGRAGDEQFF.

V usage is TRBV20-1 and J usage is TRBJ2-1; TCRdb designates TRBD2, a call that cannot be tested without DNA. Germline V lookup: CDR1 DFQATT, CDR2 SNEGSKA (reference sequence). The CDR3 has 15 residues. CDR3: CSAYPSEGNYNEQFF.

The J gene is TRBJ2-7, the V gene TRBV19; TCRdb reports TRBD2, a call that lacks DNA to check it against. The CDR3 is 19 amino acids. Germline CDR1 is LNHDA and CDR2 is SQIVND (reference sequence). Here the CDR3 reads CASSIAAVTSEIQAYEQYF.

The V call is TRBV7-9, the J call TRBJ1-1; TCRdb gives TRBD1 as the D gene, but with no DNA this cannot be confirmed. The length of the CDR3 is 11 residues. The germline CDR1 and CDR2 sequences are SEHNR and FQNEAQ (reference sequence). CDR3 in amino acids: CASSRDRRTFF.

The chain employs TRBV6-2 or TRBV6-3 and TRBJ2-7; checking the TCRdb D call of TRBD1 is not possible without DNA. Germline CDR1 MNHEY, CDR2 SVGEGT. The CDR3 sequence is 20 residues long. The CDR3 is CASSSQPGQGSNSQSYEQYF.

This sequence joins TRBV2 and TRBJ2-7; checking the TCRdb D call of TRBD1 is not possible without DNA. Germline values: CDR1 SNHLY, CDR2 FYNNEI. The CDR3 is 14 residues long. CDR3 sequence reads: CASSETVFSYEQYF.

This rearrangement joins TRBV2 to TRBJ2-3; TCRdb calls TRBD2, which cannot be checked without DNA. CDR3 length: 13 residues. Germline V lookup: CDR1 SNHLY, CDR2 FYNNEI. The CDR3 here is CARRDSNTDTQYF. Complete variable domain (other parts from reference TRBV2 and TRBJ2-3): EPEVTQTPSHQVTQMGQEVILRCVPISNHLYFYWYRQILGQKVEFLVSFYNNEISEKSEIFDDQFSVERPDGSNFTLKIRSTKLEDSAMYFCARRDSNTDTQYFGPGTRLTVL.

The chain recombines TRBV19 with TRBJ2-1; the D call of TRBD1 rests on TCRdb alone, since no DNA is present to check it. Per germline, CDR1 LNHDA and CDR2 SQIVND (reference sequence). The CDR3 extends over 14 amino acids. The CDR3 sequence is CASSRQGRHNEQFF.

V is TRBV19 and J is TRBJ2-5; TCRdb gives TRBD2 as the D gene, but with no DNA this cannot be confirmed. This CDR3 is 15 amino acids long. CDR1 LNHDA and CDR2 SQIVND come from the germline V gene (reference sequence). The CDR3 loop is CASSRLAGGAETQYF.

V gene TRBV20-1 combines with J gene TRBJ2-5; TCRdb's assignment of TRBD2 cannot be checked, as there is no DNA. The CDR3 has 12 amino acids. CDR1 is DFQATT, CDR2 SNEGSKA, per germline (reference sequence). This CDR3 reads CSATGLAETQYF.